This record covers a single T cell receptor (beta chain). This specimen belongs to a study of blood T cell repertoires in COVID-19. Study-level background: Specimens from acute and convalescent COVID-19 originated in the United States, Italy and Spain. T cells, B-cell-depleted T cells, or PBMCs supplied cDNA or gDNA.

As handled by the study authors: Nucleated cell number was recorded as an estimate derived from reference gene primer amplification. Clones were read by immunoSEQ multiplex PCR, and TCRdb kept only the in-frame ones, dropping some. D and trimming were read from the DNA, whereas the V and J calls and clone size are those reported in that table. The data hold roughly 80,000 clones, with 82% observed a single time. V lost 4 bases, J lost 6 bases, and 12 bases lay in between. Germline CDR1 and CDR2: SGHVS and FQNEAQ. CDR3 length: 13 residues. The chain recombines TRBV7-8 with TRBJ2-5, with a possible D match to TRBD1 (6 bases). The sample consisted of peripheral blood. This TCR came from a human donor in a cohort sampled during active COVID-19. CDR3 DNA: TGTGCCAGCAGCTCCCAGGGGATTCAGACCCAGTACTTC. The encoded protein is CASSSQGIQTQYF.